This TCR beta chain originates from a study of early T cells in non-severe SARS-CoV-2 infection. Study in general: Chains were unpaired, as sequencing was done on bulk RNA from unsorted whole blood.

Trimming left V 3 bases short and J 0 bases short, with 12 bases between. CDR3 length: 15 residues. The V gene's germline CDR1 is SGHTA and CDR2 FQGNSA. Study-wide results and limits: Using VDJdb, the matching emphasized anti-spike CD8 responses while missing private and CD4 specificities.

Of note for this clonotype: Antigen: not known.

Unique molecular identifiers were affixed to single, distinct cDNA molecules. TCRdb re-derived calls from the 5' RACE reads in MiXCR, one entry per CDR3 protein. The sample has about 33,000 distinct CDR3 sequences, around 5% seen once. V gene TRBV7-2 combines with J gene TRBJ2-7; D may match TRBD1 or TRBD2 (5 bases each). What was sequenced was whole blood. The sequence was obtained from an adult who was a healthcare worker with PCR-confirmed SARS-CoV-2 infection or an uninfected control (not recorded which). CDR3 protein: CASSFTPGTSYEQYF. The CDR3 bases are TGTGCCAGCAGCTTCACTCCCGGGACCTCCTACGAGCAGTACTTC.